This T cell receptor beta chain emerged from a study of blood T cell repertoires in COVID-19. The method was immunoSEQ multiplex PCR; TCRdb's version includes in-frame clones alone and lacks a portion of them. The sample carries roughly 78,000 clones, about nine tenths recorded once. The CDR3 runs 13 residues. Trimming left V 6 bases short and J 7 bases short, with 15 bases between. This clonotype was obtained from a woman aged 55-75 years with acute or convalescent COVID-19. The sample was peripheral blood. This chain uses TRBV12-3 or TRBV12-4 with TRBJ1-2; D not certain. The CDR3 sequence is CASSSTDRGGYTF. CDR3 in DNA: TGTGCCAGCAGCTCGACGGATCGGGGTGGCTACACCTTC.